Listed here is a single T cell receptor beta chain. Germline CDR1 is MNHEY and CDR2 is SVGAGI. This CDR3 region has 15 residues. Trimming stripped 8 bases from V and 11 bases from J, with 22 bases between. The source of the sample is a study of blood T cell repertoires in COVID-19. At the level of the study: From the United States, Italy and Spain came samples of acute and convalescent COVID-19. T cells, B-cell-depleted T cells, or PBMCs supplied cDNA or gDNA.

The table came from immunoSEQ multiplex PCR; TCRdb's copy has only in-frame clones and leaves some out. The data show around 250,000 clones, approximately 86% seen once. The sequencing sample was made of peripheral blood. The gene calls are TRBV6-5 and TRBJ1-6; TRBD1 might be the D (6 bases). This sequence originates from a man aged 35-49 years with active or convalescent COVID-19. CDR3 protein: CASREGGNNKTPLHF. The CDR3 region has the DNA TGTGCCAGCCGCGAGGGGGGGAACAACAAGACACCCCTCCACTTT.